These 4 T cell receptor beta chains came from one sample sequenced in a study of blood T cell repertoires in COVID-19. Assay: immunoSEQ multiplex PCR; the TCRdb copy retains only in-frame clones and omits some. The top ten hold around 0.98% of the sample, which has 200,000 to 300,000 clones, 88% seen once. Sequencing was performed on peripheral blood. These receptors all stem from a woman aged 40 to 50 who had recovered from COVID-19.

The genes are TRBV7-6 and TRBJ1-6; 9 nucleotides line up with TRBD1. Germline V CDR1 and CDR2: SGHVS, FNYEAQ. The CDR3 length is 16 residues. V was pared by 5 bases and J by 5 bases, with 7 bases of the junction left unmatched. The chain's CDR3 is CASSPGQGLDNSPLHF. DNA of the CDR3: TGTGCCAGCAGCCCAGGACAGGGGCTGGATAATTCACCCCTCCACTTT.

The V gene is TRBV24-1, the J gene TRBJ1-5; D is unclear. The V end lost 4 bases, the J end lost 6 bases, and 12 bases lay between the germline ends. The CDR3 sequence is 14 residues long. The germline V gene encodes CDR1 KGHDR and CDR2 SFDVKD. In nucleotides, the CDR3 is TGTGCCACCAGTGACCCGTGGTCGGGTCAGCCCCAGCATTTT. Amino acid sequence: CATSDPWSGQPQHF.

This rearrangement joins TRBV20-1 to TRBJ2-3; D is undetermined. V dropped 6 bases and J dropped 4 bases, with 8 bases sitting between them. Germline V CDR1 and CDR2: DFQATT, SNEGSKA (reference sequence). CDR3 length equals 11 residues. CDR3 nucleotides: TGCAGTGCCCCTCGCGCAGATACGCAGTATTTT. Protein sequence: CSAPRADTQYF.

This chain joins TRBV30 and TRBJ1-1, with D maybe TRBD1 (6 bases). Trimming stripped 5 bases from V and 1 base from J, with 11 bases between. The germline V gene encodes CDR1 GTSNPN and CDR2 SVGIG (reference sequence). The CDR3 loop spans 13 amino acids. Written as DNA, the CDR3 is TGTGCCTGGGCGAGACAGGAGAACACTGAAGCTTTCTTT. It specifies CAWARQENTEAFF.